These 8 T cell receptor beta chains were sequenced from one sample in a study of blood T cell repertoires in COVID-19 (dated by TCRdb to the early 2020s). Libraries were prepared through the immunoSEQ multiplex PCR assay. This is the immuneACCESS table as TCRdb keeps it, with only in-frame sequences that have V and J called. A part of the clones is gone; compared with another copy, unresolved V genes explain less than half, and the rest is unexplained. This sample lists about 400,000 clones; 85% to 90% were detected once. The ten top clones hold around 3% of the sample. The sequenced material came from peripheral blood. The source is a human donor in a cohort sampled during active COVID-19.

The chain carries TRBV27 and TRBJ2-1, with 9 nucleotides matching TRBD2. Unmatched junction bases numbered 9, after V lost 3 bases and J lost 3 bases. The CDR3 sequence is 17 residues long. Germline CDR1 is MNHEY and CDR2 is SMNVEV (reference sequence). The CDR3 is CASSFPPAGGLYNEQFF. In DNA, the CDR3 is TGTGCCAGCAGTTTTCCTCCAGCGGGAGGCCTCTACAATGAGCAGTTCTTC.

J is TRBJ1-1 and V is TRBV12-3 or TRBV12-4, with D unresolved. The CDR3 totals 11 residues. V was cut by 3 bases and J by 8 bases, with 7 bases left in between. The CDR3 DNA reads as TGTGCCAGCAGTTTCTTTCAGGAAGCTTTCTTT. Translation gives CASSFFQEAFF.

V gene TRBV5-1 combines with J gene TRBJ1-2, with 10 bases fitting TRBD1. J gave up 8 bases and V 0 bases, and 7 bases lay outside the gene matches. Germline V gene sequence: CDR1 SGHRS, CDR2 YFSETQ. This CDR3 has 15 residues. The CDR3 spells CASSLEGQGSPGYTF. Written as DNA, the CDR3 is TGCGCCAGCAGCTTGGAGGGACAGGGGAGCCCCGGCTACACCTTC.

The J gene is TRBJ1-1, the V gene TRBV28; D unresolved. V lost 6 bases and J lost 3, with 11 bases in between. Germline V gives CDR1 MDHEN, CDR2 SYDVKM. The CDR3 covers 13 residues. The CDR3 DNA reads TGTGCCAGCAGCCCACGGGGTTACACTGAAGCTTTCTTT. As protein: CASSPRGYTEAFF.

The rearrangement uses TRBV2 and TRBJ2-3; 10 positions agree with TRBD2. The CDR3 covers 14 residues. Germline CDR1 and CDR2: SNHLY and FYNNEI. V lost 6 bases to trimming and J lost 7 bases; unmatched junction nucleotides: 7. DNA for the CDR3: TGTGCCAGCAGGCCTAGCGGGGGCACTTATACGCAGTATTTT. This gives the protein CASRPSGGTYTQYF.

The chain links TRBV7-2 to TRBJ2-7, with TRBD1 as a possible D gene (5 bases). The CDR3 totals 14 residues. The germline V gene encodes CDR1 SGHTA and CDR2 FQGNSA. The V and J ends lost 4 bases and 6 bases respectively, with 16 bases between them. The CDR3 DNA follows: TGTGCCAGCAGCTCCAACGGACACCCCGGCGAGCAGTACTTC. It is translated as CASSSNGHPGEQYF.

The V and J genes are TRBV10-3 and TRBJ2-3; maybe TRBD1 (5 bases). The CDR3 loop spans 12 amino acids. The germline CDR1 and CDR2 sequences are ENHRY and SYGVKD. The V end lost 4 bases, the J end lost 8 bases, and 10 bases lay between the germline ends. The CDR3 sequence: CAISVLQGTQYF. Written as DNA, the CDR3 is TGTGCCATCAGTGTCCTGCAGGGTACGCAGTATTTT.

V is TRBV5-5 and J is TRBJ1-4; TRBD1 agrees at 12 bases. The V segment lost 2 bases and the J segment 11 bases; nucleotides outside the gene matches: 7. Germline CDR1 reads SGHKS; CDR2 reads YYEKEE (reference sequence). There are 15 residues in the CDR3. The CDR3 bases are TGTGCCAGCAGCTTACCCGGGACAGGGGGCGAGAAACTGTTTTTT. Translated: CASSLPGTGGEKLFF.